This T cell receptor (beta chain) was sequenced for a study of T cell repertoires in cytomegalovirus infection. Background on the study: The authors relied on CMV epitopes, both recently identified HLA-C-restricted and well-studied HLA-B-restricted. Shared public TCR beta signatures pointed to both CMV infection and a matching HLA type. Findings and caveats of the study: HLA-C-restricted TCR beta clonotypes specific for CMV led the ex vivo response. Cumulative frequency of public TCR beta families picked out carriers of CMV plus the relevant HLA.

TCRdb reanalysed the reads using MiXCR and keeps one entry per CDR3 protein. The table includes approximately 730,000 distinct CDR3 sequences, roughly 28% detected once. Trimming left V 2 bases short and J 7 bases short, with 9 bases between. This CDR3 region has 13 residues. As regards this clonotype: Its antigen remains unidentified. Just one base apart from a much larger clone, this may be a read error.

The chain recombines TRBV12-3 or TRBV12-4 with TRBJ1-5; D unresolved. Sequences were derived from cultured CD8+ T cells from PBMCs, sampled from culture after CMV antigen stimulation. The sequence was obtained from a human donor in good health (CMV status not recorded). Some clones in this sample may be carry-over from other donors' samples. CDR3 sequence: CASSLQWKQPQHF. The CDR3 DNA reads as TGTGCCAGCAGTTTACAATGGAAACAGCCCCAGCATTTT.